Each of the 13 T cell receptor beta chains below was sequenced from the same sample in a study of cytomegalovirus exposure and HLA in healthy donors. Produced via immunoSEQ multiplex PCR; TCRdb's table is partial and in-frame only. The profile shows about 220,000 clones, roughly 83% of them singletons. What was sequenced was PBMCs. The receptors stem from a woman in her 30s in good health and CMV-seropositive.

This chain's CDR3 is CASSFKLDTQYF. CDR3 bases: TGTGCCAGCAGCTTCAAGTTGGATACGCAGTATTTT. This chain connects TRBV7-9 to TRBJ2-3, with D uncertain. The germline V and J ends were trimmed by 3 bases and 6 bases, with 7 bases remaining between them. There are 12 residues in the CDR3. Germline lookup yields CDR1 SEHNR and CDR2 FQNEAQ (reference sequence).

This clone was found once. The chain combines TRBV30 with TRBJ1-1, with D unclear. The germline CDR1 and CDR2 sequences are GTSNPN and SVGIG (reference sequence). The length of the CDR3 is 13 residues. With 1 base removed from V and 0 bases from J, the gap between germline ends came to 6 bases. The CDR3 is CAWSGNLNTEAFF. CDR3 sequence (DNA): TGTGCCTGGAGTGGTAACCTGAACACTGAAGCTTTCTTT.

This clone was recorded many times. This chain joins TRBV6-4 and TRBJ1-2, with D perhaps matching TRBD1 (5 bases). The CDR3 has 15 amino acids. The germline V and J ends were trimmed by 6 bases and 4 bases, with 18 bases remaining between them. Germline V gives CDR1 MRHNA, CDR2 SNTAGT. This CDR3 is CASSVGADAGYGYTF. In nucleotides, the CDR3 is TGTGCCAGCAGCGTTGGGGCGGACGCCGGCTATGGCTACACCTTC.

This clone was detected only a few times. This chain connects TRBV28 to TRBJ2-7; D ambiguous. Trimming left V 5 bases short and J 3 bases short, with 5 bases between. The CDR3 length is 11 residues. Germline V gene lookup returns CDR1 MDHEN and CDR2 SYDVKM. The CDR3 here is CASSLNYEQYF. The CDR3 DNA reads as TGTGCCAGCAGTCTGAACTACGAGCAGTACTTC.

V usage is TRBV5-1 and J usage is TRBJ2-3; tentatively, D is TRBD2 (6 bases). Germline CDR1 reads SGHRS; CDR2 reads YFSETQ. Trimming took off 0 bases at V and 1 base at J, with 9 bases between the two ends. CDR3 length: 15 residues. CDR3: CASSLDKRGTDTQYF. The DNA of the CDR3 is TGCGCCAGCAGCTTGGATAAGCGGGGCACAGATACGCAGTATTTT. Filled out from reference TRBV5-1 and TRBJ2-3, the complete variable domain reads KAGVTQTPRYLIKTRGQQVTLSCSPISGHRSVSWYQQTPGQGLQFLFEYFSETQRNKGNFPGRFSGRQFSNSRSEMNVSTLELGDSALYLCASSLDKRGTDTQYFGPGTRLTVL.

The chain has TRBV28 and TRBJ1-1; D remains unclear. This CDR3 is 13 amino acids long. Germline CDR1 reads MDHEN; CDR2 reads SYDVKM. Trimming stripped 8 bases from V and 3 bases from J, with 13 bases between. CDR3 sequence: CASRSFFHTEAFF. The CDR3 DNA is TGTGCCAGCCGATCTTTTTTTCACACTGAAGCTTTCTTT.

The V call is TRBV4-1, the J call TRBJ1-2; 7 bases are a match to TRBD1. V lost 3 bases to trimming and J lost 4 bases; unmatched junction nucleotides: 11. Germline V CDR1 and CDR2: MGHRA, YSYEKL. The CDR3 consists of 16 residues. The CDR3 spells CASSHLGGGQRYGYTF. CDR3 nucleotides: TGCGCCAGCAGCCACCTAGGAGGGGGCCAGCGCTATGGCTACACCTTC.

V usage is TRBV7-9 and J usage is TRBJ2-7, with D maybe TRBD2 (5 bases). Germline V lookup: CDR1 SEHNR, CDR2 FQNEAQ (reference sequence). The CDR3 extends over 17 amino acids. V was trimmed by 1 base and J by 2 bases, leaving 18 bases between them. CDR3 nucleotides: TGTGCCAGCAGCTTAGGCCGTTTGGAGGCCTTAACCTACGAGCAGTACTTC. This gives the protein CASSLGRLEALTYEQYF.

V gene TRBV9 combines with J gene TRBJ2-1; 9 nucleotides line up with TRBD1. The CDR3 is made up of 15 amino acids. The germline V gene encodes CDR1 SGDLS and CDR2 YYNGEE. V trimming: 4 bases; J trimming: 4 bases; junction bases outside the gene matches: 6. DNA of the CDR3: TGTGCCAGCAGCCCTGGGACAGGGACTTACAATGAGCAGTTCTTC. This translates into CASSPGTGTYNEQFF.

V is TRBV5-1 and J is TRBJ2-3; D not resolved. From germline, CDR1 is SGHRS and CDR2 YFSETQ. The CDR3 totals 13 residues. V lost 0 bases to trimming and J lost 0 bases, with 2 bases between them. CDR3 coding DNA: TGCGCCAGCAGCTTGGCAAGCACAGATACGCAGTATTTT. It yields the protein CASSLASTDTQYF.

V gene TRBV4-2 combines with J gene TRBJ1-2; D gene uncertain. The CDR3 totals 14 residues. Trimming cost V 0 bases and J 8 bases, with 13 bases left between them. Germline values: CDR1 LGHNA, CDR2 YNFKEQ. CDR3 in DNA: TGTGCCAGCAGCCAAGAGGAAAACCTCCTGGGCTACACCTTC. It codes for CASSQEENLLGYTF.

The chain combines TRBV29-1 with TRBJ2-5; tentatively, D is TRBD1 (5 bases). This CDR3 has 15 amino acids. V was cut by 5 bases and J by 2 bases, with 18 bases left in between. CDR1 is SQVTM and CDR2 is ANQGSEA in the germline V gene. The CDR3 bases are TGCAGCGTTTCAGGGATCTCAAATCTACAAGAGACCCAGTACTTC. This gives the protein CSVSGISNLQETQYF.

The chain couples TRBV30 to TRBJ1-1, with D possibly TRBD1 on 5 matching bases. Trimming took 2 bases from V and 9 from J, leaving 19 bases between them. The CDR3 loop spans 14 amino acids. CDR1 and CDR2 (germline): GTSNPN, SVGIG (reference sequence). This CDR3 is CAWSQGRTTFQAFF. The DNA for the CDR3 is TGTGCCTGGAGTCAGGGCAGGACTACCTTTCAAGCTTTCTTT.